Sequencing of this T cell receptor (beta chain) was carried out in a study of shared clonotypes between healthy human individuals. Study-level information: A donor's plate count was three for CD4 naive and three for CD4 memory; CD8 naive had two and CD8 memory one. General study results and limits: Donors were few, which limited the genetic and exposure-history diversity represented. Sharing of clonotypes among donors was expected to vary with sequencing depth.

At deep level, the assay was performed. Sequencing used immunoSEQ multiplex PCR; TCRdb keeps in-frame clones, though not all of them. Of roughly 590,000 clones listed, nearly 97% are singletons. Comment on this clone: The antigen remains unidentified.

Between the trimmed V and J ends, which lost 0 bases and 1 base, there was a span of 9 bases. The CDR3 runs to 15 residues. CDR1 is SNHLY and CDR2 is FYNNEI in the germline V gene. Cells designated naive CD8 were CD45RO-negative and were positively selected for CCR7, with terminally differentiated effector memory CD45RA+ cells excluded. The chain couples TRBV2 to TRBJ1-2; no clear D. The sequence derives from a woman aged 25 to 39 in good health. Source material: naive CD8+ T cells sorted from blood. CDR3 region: CASSEAIRDNYGYTF. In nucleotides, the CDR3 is TGTGCCAGCAGTGAAGCTATTAGGGATAACTATGGCTACACCTTC.